The 32 T cell receptor beta chains reported below all come from one sample, sequenced in a study of T cells in Graves' hyperthyroidism and ophthalmopathy. The source material, RNA transcripts, was used to amplify TCR beta CDR3 regions. Researchers ran a first-round RT-PCR on the TCR CDR3 using the HTBI primer set. MiXCR was run by TCRdb on the multiplex PCR reads, yielding one entry per CDR3 protein. This sample yields about 520,000 distinct CDR3 sequences, of which less than 25% are seen a single time; roughly 10% belongs to the top ten. Sequencing used blood. The source of these receptors is a woman under 40 with Graves' ophthalmopathy.

This clonotype appeared a few times. The V and J genes are TRBV15 and TRBJ2-7, with D maybe TRBD1 (5 bases). The V gene lost 5 bases and the J gene lost 1 base, with 18 bases spanning the gap. The CDR3 is 16 amino acids. Germline V lookup: CDR1 LNHNV, CDR2 YYDKDF (reference sequence). The CDR3 DNA sequence: TGTGCCACCAGCGGCCCACGGGTTCAGGGATCCTACGAGCAGTACTTC. Translated, it gives CATSGPRVQGSYEQYF.

This clonotype has a handful of counts. This chain joins TRBV4-3 and TRBJ1-1, with 7 bases identical to TRBD1. V shed 0 bases and J 6 bases; nucleotides not matched to a gene: 7. CDR3 length equals 15 residues. CDR1 and CDR2 from the germline V gene are LGHNA and YSLEER. The CDR3 is CASSQDSARGSEAFF. The DNA of the CDR3 is TGCGCCAGCAGCCAAGATTCTGCCAGGGGGTCTGAAGCTTTCTTT.

There are many counts of this clonotype. The chain combines TRBV9 with TRBJ1-2; D ambiguous. The germline CDR1 and CDR2 sequences are SGDLS and YYNGEE. V dropped 0 bases and J dropped 3 bases, with 6 bases sitting between them. The CDR3 is made up of 13 amino acids. The CDR3, as DNA: TGTGCCAGCAGCGTAGATGCGGACTATGGCTACACCTTC. It encodes CASSVDADYGYTF.

This clonotype was seen at least ten times. The J gene is TRBJ2-5, the V gene TRBV7-8; D is unresolved. This CDR3 spans 13 amino acids. V was trimmed by 3 bases and J by 5 bases, leaving 10 bases between them. The germline CDR1 and CDR2 sequences are SGHVS and FQNEAQ. The CDR3 DNA reads TGTGCCAGCAGCTTGTCGCTTTGGGAGACCCAGTACTTC. This codes for CASSLSLWETQYF.

This clonotype was counted only a few times. J is TRBJ2-4 and V is TRBV11-2, with D possibly being TRBD2 (6 bases). Trimming took 8 bases from V and 1 from J, leaving 21 bases between them. From germline, CDR1 is SGHAT and CDR2 FQNNGV. The CDR3 is made up of 17 amino acids. Here the CDR3 DNA reads TGTGCCAGCCGGGACTGGCGGGGCCCCCTTGCCAAAAACATTCAGTACTTC. This translates into CASRDWRGPLAKNIQYF.

This clonotype was counted ten times or more. The J gene is TRBJ1-1, the V gene TRBV27; perhaps TRBD1 as D (6 bases). CDR1 and CDR2 from the germline V gene are MNHEY and SMNVEV (reference sequence). CDR3 size: 17 residues. Trimming shortened V by 1 base and J by 5 bases, and 20 bases separated the two germline ends. The DNA for the CDR3 is TGTGCCAGCAGTTTATTGGGGACACCCAATGGCATAACTGAAGCTTTCTTT. Protein: CASSLLGTPNGITEAFF.

Here the CDR3 reads CASRIWGHEQYF. For the CDR3, the DNA is TGTGCCAGCAGGATATGGGGGCACGAGCAGTACTTC. V gene TRBV6-1 combines with J gene TRBJ2-7, with TRBD1 as a possible D gene (6 bases). The CDR3 runs 12 residues. The V end was cut by 6 bases, the J end by 5 bases, with 11 bases between. The germline V gene has CDR1 MNHNS and CDR2 SASEGT.

This clonotype was counted many times. V and J are TRBV18 and TRBJ1-2, with D hard to call. With 0 bases removed from V and 0 bases from J, the gap between germline ends came to 8 bases. The CDR3 extends over 15 amino acids. Germline CDR1 KGHSH, CDR2 LQKENI. As DNA, the CDR3 is TGTGCCAGCTCACCACCGGCAGGCCCTAACTATGGCTACACCTTC. Translation gives CASSPPAGPNYGYTF.

This clonotype was seen repeatedly, ten times or more. The chain is built from TRBV15 and TRBJ1-3; D is uncertain. The germline V gene has CDR1 LNHNV and CDR2 YYDKDF (reference sequence). The V end lost 4 bases, the J end lost 1 base, and 5 bases lay between the germline ends. The CDR3 loop spans 13 amino acids. The CDR3 is CATSTRSGNTIYF. As DNA, the CDR3 is TGTGCCACCAGCACTCGGTCTGGAAACACCATATATTTT.

The sample holds a few counts of this clonotype. In DNA, the CDR3 is TGTGCCAGCAGAGAATCTGGACGCGGTGAGACCCAGTACTTC. Its protein product is CASRESGRGETQYF. The rearrangement links TRBV3-1 to TRBJ2-5, with no clear D. The germline gives CDR1 LGHDT, CDR2 YNNKEL (reference sequence). The CDR3 contains 14 residues. V lost 6 bases and J 5 bases, leaving 16 bases between the germline ends.

The V gene is TRBV5-1, the J gene TRBJ1-1; no clear D. Germline CDR1 SGHRS, CDR2 YFSETQ. This CDR3 comprises 13 residues. Trimming took 5 bases from V and 0 from J, leaving 8 bases between them. CDR3 in amino acids: CASRFSLNTEAFF. CDR3 nucleotide sequence: TGCGCCAGCAGGTTCAGCCTGAACACTGAAGCTTTCTTT.

DNA for the CDR3: TGTGCCAGCAGCCAAGTTTCACTGAACTCCTACGAGCAGTACTTC. Its translation: CASSQVSLNSYEQYF. V and J are TRBV14 and TRBJ2-7; D gene unclear. Germline V gene data show CDR1 as SGHDN and CDR2 as FVKESK. The CDR3 consists of 15 residues. Trimming shortened V by 1 base and J by 0 bases, and 10 bases separated the two germline ends.

This clonotype was observed many times. The rearrangement joins TRBV12-3 or TRBV12-4 to TRBJ1-5; possibly TRBD1 for D (5 bases). The CDR3 has 15 amino acids. V shed 6 bases and J shed 0 bases, with 12 bases lying between them. The CDR3 coding sequence is TGTGCCAGCAGCCTCGGAGGGACTAGCAATCAGCCCCAGCATTTT. It translates to CASSLGGTSNQPQHF.

This clonotype was seen a few times. Compared with germline, one end of the junction differs, possibly owing to a read error. V gene TRBV2 combines with J gene TRBJ2-7; D is undetermined. The CDR3 spans 11 residues. Germline assignment: CDR1 SNHLY and CDR2 FYNNEI. The CDR3: CASSETFQLHF. Here the CDR3 DNA reads TGTGCCAGCAGTGAAACTTTCCAGTTACACTTC.

This clonotype was seen many times. The chain employs TRBV10-2 and TRBJ2-7; TRBD1 matches at 10 bases. Germline-derived CDR1 and CDR2 are WSHSY and SAAADI. J lost 6 bases, V lost 7 bases, and 6 bases had no gene match. This CDR3 region has 13 residues. The CDR3 bases are TGCGCCAGCACTCCGGGACAGGGGCGCGAGCAGTACTTC. Amino acids: CASTPGQGREQYF.

V gene TRBV20-1 combines with J gene TRBJ1-3; D ambiguous. The V end lost 0 bases, the J end lost 2 bases, and 8 bases lay between the germline ends. CDR3 length: 14 residues. Germline CDR1 and CDR2: DFQATT and SNEGSKA (reference sequence). The DNA of the CDR3 is TGCAGTGCTAGAGATCAGAGACCTGGAAACACCATATATTTT. The encoded protein is CSARDQRPGNTIYF.

The rearrangement uses TRBV12-5 and TRBJ2-5, with unresolved D. The CDR3 is made up of 13 amino acids. Trimming shortened V by 2 bases and J by 2 bases, and 6 bases separated the two germline ends. The V gene's germline CDR1 is LGHNT and CDR2 FRNRAP. The CDR3 loop is CASGLFVQETQYF. Written as DNA, the CDR3 is TGTGCTAGTGGTTTGTTCGTGCAAGAGACCCAGTACTTC.

The chain joins TRBV12-3 or TRBV12-4 to TRBJ1-1; 7 positions match TRBD1. V shed 6 bases, J shed 0 bases, and the junction held 4 bases outside the gene matches. The CDR3 covers 14 residues. CDR3: CASSNRGLNTEAFF. CDR3 nucleotide sequence: TGTGCCAGCAGCAACAGGGGCTTGAACACTGAAGCTTTCTTT.

Remarks on this clonotype: A much larger clonotype is one base distant, so this may be a read error. The chain uses TRBV10-2 and TRBJ2-2; no firm D call. The CDR3 runs 14 residues. V dropped 8 bases and J dropped 0 bases, with 10 bases sitting between them. Per germline, CDR1 WSHSY and CDR2 SAAADI. The CDR3 region is CASGYAPNTGELFF. The DNA for the CDR3 is TGCGCCAGCGGGTATGCGCCGAACACCGGGGAGCTGTTTTTT.

The sample holds many counts of this clonotype. The chain combines TRBV4-1 with TRBJ1-5, with D possibly TRBD1 on 5 matching bases. The CDR3 spans 16 residues. Germline CDR1 is MGHRA and CDR2 is YSYEKL. Trimming stripped 4 bases from V and 5 bases from J, with 18 bases between. CDR3 coding DNA: TGCGCCAGCAGCCCCGGTGGGGGGATCATCTATCAGCCCCAGCATTTT. This translates into CASSPGGGIIYQPQHF.

This clonotype was observed many times. The chain joins TRBV20-1 to TRBJ2-7; perhaps TRBD2 as D (5 bases). Trimming removed 3 bases at V and 3 bases at J, with 18 bases between. This CDR3 is 15 amino acids long. Germline CDR1 is DFQATT and CDR2 is SNEGSKA (reference sequence). CDR3 residues: CSARARAGPIYEQYF. CDR3 nucleotides: TGCAGTGCTAGGGCGAGGGCTGGTCCCATCTACGAGCAGTACTTC.

This clonotype has more than one count but fewer than ten. The J gene is TRBJ1-5, the V gene TRBV5-1; 8 nucleotides align to TRBD1. Germline V gene sequence: CDR1 SGHRS, CDR2 YFSETQ. Trimming took 0 bases from V and 12 from J; bases not matched to a gene: 17. There are 17 residues in the CDR3. The CDR3, as DNA: TGCGCCAGCAGCTTGGCCCCCGACACCAGGGGGCCAAGCCACCAGCATTTT. This sequence encodes CASSLAPDTRGPSHQHF.

This clonotype was found many times. The rearrangement joins TRBV7-9 to TRBJ1-2, with 10 positions matching TRBD1. Germline assignment: CDR1 SEHNR and CDR2 FQNEAQ (reference sequence). The CDR3 loop spans 15 amino acids. V lost 2 bases and J lost 5; bases outside the gene matches: 5. DNA for the CDR3: TGTGCCAGCAGCTTATCCGACAGGGGGCTTTATGGCTACACCTTC. It encodes CASSLSDRGLYGYTF.

This clonotype was observed many times. V usage is TRBV19 and J usage is TRBJ1-5; D might be TRBD1 (5 bases). The length of the CDR3 is 14 residues. The germline gives CDR1 LNHDA, CDR2 SQIVND (reference sequence). Trimming removed 2 bases at V and 5 bases at J, with 10 bases between. CDR3 in amino acids: CASSIRRGDQPQHF. DNA of the CDR3: TGTGCCAGTAGTATAAGGCGGGGGGATCAGCCCCAGCATTTT.

The rearrangement links TRBV11-2 to TRBJ2-2, with D perhaps matching TRBD2 (6 bases). The germline V gene encodes CDR1 SGHAT and CDR2 FQNNGV. V dropped 3 bases and J dropped 1 base, with 15 bases sitting between them. The CDR3 sequence is 17 residues long. The CDR3 nucleotides are TGTGCCAGCAGCTTGGGCCGGGGTAGCGGGAACACCGGGGAGCTGTTTTTT. Translation: CASSLGRGSGNTGELFF.

The table lists this clonotype with many counts. The chain recombines TRBV18 with TRBJ1-1; TRBD1 might be the D (6 bases). This CDR3 is 16 amino acids long. Trimming removed 2 bases at V and 1 base at J, with 14 bases between. CDR1 is KGHSH, CDR2 LQKENI, per germline. DNA of the CDR3: TGTGCCAGCTCACCAGTACAGGGCCCGCAGAACACTGAAGCTTTCTTT. Its translation: CASSPVQGPQNTEAFF.

Ten or more counts support this clonotype. Here the CDR3 reads CASSDGGINYGYTF. The DNA for the CDR3 is TGTGCCAGCAGTGACGGCGGCATCAACTATGGCTACACCTTC. The genes are TRBV2 and TRBJ1-2, with D hard to call. Germline values: CDR1 SNHLY, CDR2 FYNNEI. This CDR3 is 14 amino acids long. Trimming removed 3 bases from V and 2 bases from J, with 10 bases in between.

V usage is TRBV6-1 and J usage is TRBJ1-1; D ambiguous. The CDR3 consists of 14 residues. V was pared by 2 bases and J by 2 bases, with 9 bases between. The germline gives CDR1 MNHNS, CDR2 SASEGT. CDR3 sequence: CASSEWQHNTEAFF. The CDR3 bases are TGTGCCAGCAGTGAATGGCAGCATAACACTGAAGCTTTCTTT.

The rearrangement joins TRBV2 to TRBJ1-5, with D perhaps TRBD1 (6 bases). The CDR3 has 18 amino acids. Between the trimmed V and J ends, which lost 4 bases and 3 bases, there was a span of 22 bases. Germline values: CDR1 SNHLY, CDR2 FYNNEI. The CDR3 coding sequence is TGTGCCAGCAGTGCCCGAGGAACAGGGTTAATTATCAATCAGCCCCAGCATTTT. Translation: CASSARGTGLIINQPQHF.

Many counts were recorded for this clonotype. V is TRBV7-9 and J is TRBJ2-7, with TRBD1 as a possible D gene (5 bases). Trimming took 5 bases from V and 4 from J, leaving 12 bases between them. Germline lookup yields CDR1 SEHNR and CDR2 FQNEAQ (reference sequence). There are 13 residues in the CDR3. The CDR3 here is CASSPDNLYEQYF. CDR3 DNA sequence: TGTGCCAGCAGCCCGGACAACCTATACGAGCAGTACTTC.

On this clonotype: A read error may explain this, as a much larger clone is one base away. The rearrangement links TRBV6-1 to TRBJ1-1, with D unresolved. The CDR3 runs 14 residues. The germline CDR1 and CDR2 sequences are MNHNS and SASEGT. In DNA, the CDR3 is TGTGCCAGCTGTGAACCCGGAAAGGATAATGAAGCTTTCTTT. Translation: CASCEPGKDNEAFF.

The table lists this clonotype with a count of one. The chain is built from TRBV24-1 and TRBJ1-5; perhaps TRBD1 as D (6 bases). This CDR3 is 16 amino acids long. Germline V CDR1 and CDR2: KGHDR, SFDVKD. Trimming took 0 bases from V and 4 from J, leaving 12 bases between them. The CDR3 here is CATSDLGRGGNQPQHF. The CDR3 nucleotides are TGTGCCACCAGTGATTTGGGCAGGGGTGGGAATCAGCCCCAGCATTTT.